The rows below give T cell receptor beta chains drawn from one sample of a study of blood T cell repertoires in COVID-19. Assay used: immunoSEQ multiplex PCR; TCRdb lists only in-frame clones, some missing. The sample lists hundreds of thousands of clones, roughly 90% occurring once. Sequencing was performed on PBMCs or T cells enriched from blood (not recorded which). The receptors were gathered from a woman in her late teens or twenties with acute COVID-19. The CDR3 runs from the conserved cysteine through the conserved F or W. Some rows mark clone size as missing; the rest say once, few, many or name a class of expanded clone.

TRBJ1-5 NA TRBV4-2 CASTQGHGNQPQHF
TRBJ1-2 NA TRBV28 CASSPITGTAGYGYTF
TRBJ2-1 few TRBV6-4 CALPLLAEGVKEQFF
TRBJ1-1 NA TRBV18 CASSPLRTEAFF
TRBJ1-6 NA TRBV3-1/TRBV3-2 CASAKSLDSPLHF
TRBJ2-1 NA TRBV15 CATSRDEGQGPYNEQFF
TRBJ1-5 NA TRBV24-1 CATKARGYMGNQPQHF
TRBJ1-3 NA TRBV6-2/TRBV6-3 CASSYFAASSGNTIYF
TRBJ1-5 NA TRBV2 CASSELRNQPQHF
TRBJ2-1 NA TRBV29-1 CSVAGLTDWQDNEQFF
TRBJ2-1 NA TRBV19 CASSIRRFGGARLGNEQFF
TRBJ1-4 NA TRBV7-9 CASSYDGARNEKLFF
TRBJ2-1 NA TRBV6-4 CADRDEQFF
TRBJ2-1 NA TRBV12-3/TRBV12-4 CASSSGGDNEQFF
TRBJ2-2 NA TRBV4-2 CASSHQADDTGELFF
TRBJ2-2 NA TRBV2 CASRSSGANTGELFF
TRBJ2-1 NA TRBV7-2 CASSPRDRLLNEQFF
TRBJ2-3 NA TRBV19 CATSPGGPRTDTQYF
TRBJ1-2 NA TRBV7-9 CASSPPGGYGYTF
TRBJ2-1 NA TRBV19 CASSIASAYNEQFF
TRBJ1-2 NA TRBV19 CASSPVRNRGNYGYTF
TRBJ1-1 NA TRBV27 CASRPYRGPRGGAFF
TRBJ2-1 NA TRBV19 CASSIGAGGPNEQFF
TRBJ2-2 NA TRBV11-2 CASSLAGQVNTGELFF
TRBJ2-5 NA TRBV5-1 CASSSGSGSETQYF
TRBJ2-7 NA TRBV10-3 CAISEAVIRDRGYEQYF
TRBJ2-7 NA TRBV7-8 CASSLKKLAVTDEQYF
TRBJ1-2 NA TRBV19 CASSIDLETAYYGYTF
TRBJ2-1 NA TRBV11-2 CASSLERLAHNEQFF
TRBJ1-2 NA TRBV27 CASSQMSTGNYGYTF
TRBJ2-3 NA TRBV10-1 CASSQTGGEDTQYF
TRBJ2-1 NA TRBV30 CASRTSGSRNEQFF
TRBJ2-2 NA TRBV12-5 CASGWDTANTGELFF
TRBJ1-1 NA TRBV5-5 CASALNRGTEAFF
TRBJ1-6 NA TRBV27 CASRDRSSYNSPLHF
TRBJ2-1 NA TRBV24-1 CATSDSTSGRGNEQFF
TRBJ1-2 NA TRBV12-5 CASGLVLPTAEAVGYTF
TRBJ1-2 NA TRBV5-1 CASSLVNDYGYTF
TRBJ2-1 few TRBV18 CASSPQTGDEQFF
TRBJ2-1 NA TRBV11-3 CASSLFTGGYNEQFF
TRBJ2-3 NA TRBV19 CASSPGSGGRALTAEF
TRBJ2-6 NA TRBV11-2 CASSLELISGANVLTF
TRBJ2-7 NA TRBV3-1/TRBV3-2 CASSERRQGAGEQYF
TRBJ1-1 NA TRBV19 CASSTYRVMNTEAFF
TRBJ2-1 once TRBV14 CASSHGDRLYNEQFF